A single sample is the source of the 26 T cell receptor beta chains below, sequenced in a study of early T cells in non-severe SARS-CoV-2 infection. Via MiXCR, TCRdb re-called the 5' RACE reads, giving one row per CDR3 protein. The sample includes approximately 57,000 distinct CDR3 sequences, approximately 13% of them seen just once. Sequenced input: whole blood. All receptors come from an adult who was a healthcare worker with PCR-confirmed SARS-CoV-2 infection or an uninfected control (not recorded which).

V is TRBV27 and J is TRBJ2-7, with a tentative D call TRBD2 (6 bases). Deletions cut 6 bases from V and 7 bases from J, with 10 bases between. The CDR3 runs 11 residues. Germline lookup yields CDR1 MNHEY and CDR2 SMNVEV (reference sequence). CDR3 sequence (DNA): TGTGCCAGCAGAACTGGGAGGGAGCAGTACTTC. This sequence encodes CASRTGREQYF.

This clonotype was seen ten or more times. The chain links TRBV18 to TRBJ2-1; 11 bases agree with TRBD2. V lost 5 bases and J lost 1; bases outside the gene matches: 4. This CDR3 has 16 residues. Looked up from germline, CDR1 is KGHSH and CDR2 is LQKENI. CDR3 sequence reads: CASSILAGESYNEQFF. DNA of the CDR3: TGTGCCAGCTCAATACTAGCGGGGGAGTCCTACAATGAGCAGTTCTTC.

This chain uses TRBV5-8 with TRBJ2-3, with TRBD1 as a possible D gene (7 bases). With 4 bases removed from V and 4 bases from J, the gap between germline ends came to 16 bases. The CDR3 spans 15 residues. Per germline, CDR1 SGHTS and CDR2 YDEGEE. CDR3 loop: CASSLEGAGPDTQYF. CDR3 in DNA: TGTGCCAGCAGCCTGGAGGGGGCTGGCCCAGATACGCAGTATTTT.

There are many counts of this clonotype. This chain connects TRBV7-9 to TRBJ2-7; D not resolved. The CDR3 length is 13 residues. The germline CDR1 and CDR2 sequences are SEHNR and FQNEAQ (reference sequence). Between the trimmed V and J ends, which lost 2 bases and 5 bases, there was a span of 10 bases. The CDR3 DNA sequence: TGTGCCAGCAGCTTATGGGGTAATGACGAGCAGTACTTC. Its translation is CASSLWGNDEQYF.

This clonotype has just a few counts. This chain uses TRBV6-2 or TRBV6-3 with TRBJ2-7; D is unclear. CDR3 length: 15 residues. V lost 8 bases and J lost 3, with 20 bases in between. CDR1 and CDR2 (germline): MNHEY, SVGEGT. Here the CDR3 DNA reads TGTGCCAGCGAAGGGATTCAAAAAACCAACTACGAGCAGTACTTC. Protein sequence: CASEGIQKTNYEQYF.

This clonotype was detected only a few times. The chain has TRBV6-2 or TRBV6-3 and TRBJ1-2, with TRBD1 matching 7 bases. The J segment lost 4 bases and the V segment lost 0 bases, leaving 5 bases of the junction unmatched. The CDR3 runs 15 residues. Germline V lookup: CDR1 MNHEY, CDR2 SVGEGT. The CDR3 is CASSYSGRGSYGYTF. CDR3 DNA sequence: TGTGCCAGCAGTTACTCGGGCAGGGGGTCCTATGGCTACACCTTC.

The genes are TRBV5-1 and TRBJ1-1, with D perhaps TRBD1 (6 bases). This CDR3 region has 15 residues. The V end was cut by 0 bases, the J end by 1 base, with 10 bases between. Germline values: CDR1 SGHRS, CDR2 YFSETQ. CDR3 protein: CASSLEPQGNTEAFF. DNA of the CDR3: TGCGCCAGCAGCTTGGAACCACAGGGGAACACTGAAGCTTTCTTT.

A few counts support this clonotype. The genes are TRBV12-3 or TRBV12-4 and TRBJ2-7; D not certain. The V end was cut by 3 bases, the J end by 4 bases, with 10 bases between. The CDR3 runs 13 residues. CDR3 in DNA: TGTGCCAGCAGTTTCGGCGACACTTACGAGCAGTACTTC. Its translation: CASSFGDTYEQYF.

This clonotype has just a few counts. The chain joins TRBV9 to TRBJ2-1; D is ambiguous. V was cut by 4 bases and J by 9 bases, with 8 bases left in between. This CDR3 region has 11 residues. Per the germline V gene, CDR1 is SGDLS and CDR2 is YYNGEE. CDR3 in DNA: TGTGCCAGCAGCTACCATATTGAGCAGTTCTTC. This codes for CASSYHIEQFF.

This clonotype was picked up a small number of times. The V gene is TRBV4-1, the J gene TRBJ2-5; D might be TRBD2 (6 bases). V was cut by 6 bases and J by 5 bases, with 16 bases left in between. The CDR3 totals 14 residues. The germline CDR1 and CDR2 sequences are MGHRA and YSYEKL. In DNA, the CDR3 is TGCGCCAGCAGATCACTGGGGGGTCAGGAGACCCAGTACTTC. It is translated as CASRSLGGQETQYF.

This clonotype has just a few counts. The chain carries TRBV5-1 and TRBJ2-5; the D is unclear. The V end was cut by 2 bases, the J end by 6 bases, with 14 bases between. The CDR3 runs to 14 residues. CDR1 SGHRS and CDR2 YFSETQ come from the germline V gene. CDR3 sequence (DNA): TGCGCCAGCAGCTTATCCCTACTGATGCAGACCCAGTACTTC. Amino acids: CASSLSLLMQTQYF.

The V and J genes are TRBV10-1 and TRBJ2-3, with 7 bases that match TRBD1. The CDR3 has 15 residues. The trim removed 2 bases at V and 0 bases at J, leaving 2 bases unmatched. Germline V CDR1 and CDR2: WNHNN, SYGVQD (reference sequence). In DNA form, the CDR3 reads TGCGCCAGCAGTGAGGCAGGGGGAAGCACAGATACGCAGTATTTT. This translates into CASSEAGGSTDTQYF.

This clonotype was seen many times. CDR3 amino acids: CASSSQTGEHTGELFF. The DNA for the CDR3 is TGTGCCAGCAGTTCCCAGACAGGGGAGCACACCGGGGAGCTGTTTTTT. The rearrangement links TRBV6-6 to TRBJ2-2; 8 positions agree with TRBD1. Per the germline V gene, CDR1 is MNHNY and CDR2 is SVGAGI (reference sequence). The CDR3 runs 16 residues. V shed 4 bases and J 3 bases; nucleotides not matched to a gene: 7.

The V call is TRBV21-1, the J call TRBJ1-1; TRBD1, the D gene given by the table, was not confirmed from the DNA. TRBV21-1 is a pseudogene. This CDR3 spans 16 amino acids. This chain's CDR3 is CASREGSNHFNTEAFF. The CDR3 nucleotides are TGTGCCAGCAGAGAGGGGAGCAATCACTTCAACACTGAAGCTTTCTTT.

Ten or more counts support this clonotype. The J gene is TRBJ1-2, the V gene TRBV7-9, with D perhaps matching TRBD1 (5 bases). The CDR3 covers 14 residues. Germline V lookup: CDR1 SEHNR, CDR2 FQNEAQ (reference sequence). Deletions cut 3 bases from V and 6 bases from J, with 14 bases between. In DNA, the CDR3 is TGTGCCAGCAGCTTCGAGACAGCGTTAAATGGCTACACCTTC. It specifies CASSFETALNGYTF. Full variable domain (missing parts from reference TRBV7-9 and TRBJ1-2): DTGVSQNPRHKITKRGQNVTFRCDPISEHNRLYWYRQTLGQGPEFLTYFQNEAQLEKSRLLSDRFSAERPKGSFSTLEIQRTEQGDSAMYLCASSFETALNGYTFGSGTRLTVV.

The chain employs TRBV20-1 and TRBJ2-7; the match to TRBD2 covers 10 bases. Trimming at V came to 5 bases and at J to 2 bases, leaving 6 bases not matched to a gene. This CDR3 has 14 amino acids. The germline V gene has CDR1 DFQATT and CDR2 SNEGSKA (reference sequence). CDR3 coding DNA: TGCAGTGCTCCTAAAAGCGGGGGGGCCTACGAGCAGTACTTC. This encodes CSAPKSGGAYEQYF.

This chain joins TRBV11-2 and TRBJ2-1, with D possibly called TRBD1 or TRBD2 (5 bases each). CDR1 SGHAT and CDR2 FQNNGV come from the germline V gene. V lost 0 bases and J 6 bases, leaving 18 bases between the germline ends. This CDR3 has 17 residues. The chain's CDR3 is CASSLDILGQGANEQFF. Here the CDR3 DNA reads TGTGCCAGCAGCTTAGATATCCTGGGGCAGGGAGCCAATGAGCAGTTCTTC.

This clonotype came up a few times. The chain has TRBV7-9 and TRBJ1-1; D not certain. Trimming stripped 7 bases from V and 1 base from J, with 10 bases between. This CDR3 spans 13 amino acids. Per germline, CDR1 SEHNR and CDR2 FQNEAQ (reference sequence). The CDR3 spells CASTSWWNTEAFF. The CDR3 bases are TGTGCCAGCACCTCATGGTGGAACACTGAAGCTTTCTTT.

This clonotype was found many times. The chain carries TRBV6-1 and TRBJ1-1; D gene uncertain. CDR1 MNHNS and CDR2 SASEGT come from the germline V gene. Deletions cut 6 bases from V and 4 bases from J, with 9 bases between. The CDR3 consists of 12 residues. CDR3 loop: CASRPGSTEAFF. The CDR3 DNA reads TGTGCCAGCAGGCCGGGCAGCACTGAAGCTTTCTTT.

This clonotype was observed at least ten times. The chain employs TRBV12-5 and TRBJ2-3; D is ambiguous. Trimming pared 5 bases from V and 5 bases from J, leaving 14 bases between. The germline CDR1 and CDR2 sequences are LGHNT and FRNRAP. This CDR3 has 14 amino acids. CDR3 residues: CASGPPPTGDTQYF. Here the CDR3 DNA reads TGTGCTAGTGGTCCCCCCCCGACGGGAGATACGCAGTATTTT.

The V and J genes are TRBV29-1 and TRBJ2-7; unclear D gene. Trimming removed 3 bases from V and 2 bases from J, with 11 bases in between. CDR3 length: 13 residues. Germline values: CDR1 SQVTM, CDR2 ANQGSEA. CDR3 nucleotide sequence: TGCAGCGTTGAGGGTGTAAATCCCTACGAGCAGTACTTC. This translates into CSVEGVNPYEQYF.

The CDR3 sequence: CASRPTGVAEAFF. The CDR3 region has the DNA TGCGCCAGCAGACCCACAGGGGTGGCTGAAGCTTTCTTT. V and J are TRBV4-1 and TRBJ1-1; 7 nucleotides match TRBD1. Trimming removed 6 bases from V and 6 bases from J; junction bases left unmatched: 7. Germline V gene lookup returns CDR1 MGHRA and CDR2 YSYEKL. The CDR3 contains 13 residues.

The chain uses TRBV2 and TRBJ1-1; possibly TRBD1 for D (5 bases). In germline, CDR1 is SNHLY, CDR2 FYNNEI. Trimming stripped 0 bases from V and 1 base from J, with 9 bases between. This CDR3 has 15 amino acids. The CDR3 DNA sequence: TGTGCCAGCAGTGAAGCCCAGGGCTGGAACACTGAAGCTTTCTTT. Translated, it gives CASSEAQGWNTEAFF.

This clonotype has just a few counts. The chain is built from TRBV11-3 and TRBJ2-3; D is perhaps TRBD2 (6 bases). In germline, CDR1 is SGHNT, CDR2 YENEEA. The length of the CDR3 is 15 residues. Trimming shortened V by 3 bases and J by 2 bases, and 12 bases separated the two germline ends. CDR3 DNA sequence: TGTGCCAGCAGCTTTGGCGGGACGACCACAGATACGCAGTATTTT. This encodes CASSFGGTTTDTQYF.

The chain employs TRBV14 and TRBJ2-5; D ambiguous. The V gene lost 0 bases and the J gene lost 5 bases, with 10 bases spanning the gap. In germline, CDR1 is SGHDN, CDR2 FVKESK. The CDR3 runs to 14 residues. In nucleotides, the CDR3 is TGTGCCAGCAGCCAAGATCCGGGTAGGGAGACCCAGTACTTC. Residues: CASSQDPGRETQYF.

This clonotype was counted at least ten times. The J gene is TRBJ2-1, the V gene TRBV7-6, with a tentative D call TRBD2 (5 bases). Trimming left V 5 bases short and J 8 bases short, with 16 bases between. CDR3 size: 14 residues. Germline assignment: CDR1 SGHVS and CDR2 FNYEAQ. CDR3 bases: TGTGCCAGCAGCCCCACCCCAACTAGAGATGAGCAGTTCTTC. Protein sequence: CASSPTPTRDEQFF.